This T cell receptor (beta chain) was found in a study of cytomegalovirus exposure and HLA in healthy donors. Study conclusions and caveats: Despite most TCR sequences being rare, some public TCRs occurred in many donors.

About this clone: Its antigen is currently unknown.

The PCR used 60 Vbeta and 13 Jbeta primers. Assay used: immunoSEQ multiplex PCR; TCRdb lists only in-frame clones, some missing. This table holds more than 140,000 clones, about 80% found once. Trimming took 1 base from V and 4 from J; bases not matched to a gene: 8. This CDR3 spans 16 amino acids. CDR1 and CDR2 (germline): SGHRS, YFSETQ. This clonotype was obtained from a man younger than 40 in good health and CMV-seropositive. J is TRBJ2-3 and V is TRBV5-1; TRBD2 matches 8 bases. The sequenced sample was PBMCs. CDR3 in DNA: TGCGCCAGCAGCTTGCGGGTTAGCGGGAACCCAGATACGCAGTATTTT. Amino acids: CASSLRVSGNPDTQYF.